Below, 16 T cell receptor beta chains from the same sample are listed, as sequenced in a study of blood T cell repertoires in COVID-19. Using immunoSEQ multiplex PCR, the repertoire was profiled, and TCRdb retains in-frame clones only, with some absent. There are about 170,000 clones in the sample; under 85% occur only once, and roughly 1.1% lies in the top ten. The material sequenced was peripheral blood. The receptors originated from a man in his sixties who had recovered from COVID-19.

V and J are TRBV11-2 and TRBJ1-3; TRBD1 might be the D (6 bases). This CDR3 is built from 15 residues. Deletions cut 5 bases from V and 3 bases from J, with 14 bases between. Germline assignment: CDR1 SGHAT and CDR2 FQNNGV. Written as DNA, the CDR3 is TGTGCCAGCAGCCCTTTCAGGGGCAATGGAAACACCATATATTTT. This encodes CASSPFRGNGNTIYF.

This chain links TRBV7-3 with TRBJ1-2; D remains unclear. This CDR3 is 12 amino acids long. Germline V gene sequence: CDR1 SGHTA, CDR2 FQGTGA. Trimming left V 1 base short and J 8 bases short, with 8 bases between. CDR3 in amino acids: CASSLNGAGYTF. In nucleotides, the CDR3 is TGTGCCAGCAGCTTAAACGGAGCCGGCTACACCTTC. The full variable domain, completed using reference TRBV7-3 and TRBJ1-2, is GAGVSQTPSNKVTEKGKYVELRCDPISGHTALYWYRQSLGQGPEFLIYFQGTGAADDSGLPNDRFFAVRPEGSVSTLKIQRTERGDSAVYLCASSLNGAGYTFGSGTRLTVV.

The chain is built from TRBV7-9 and TRBJ2-7, with D tentatively TRBD1 (6 bases). V lost 4 bases, J lost 5 bases, and 15 bases lay in between. The CDR3 is made up of 14 amino acids. Germline assignment: CDR1 SEHNR and CDR2 FQNEAQ (reference sequence). The chain's CDR3 is CASSSFVGANEQYF. The CDR3 bases are TGTGCCAGCAGCTCCTTTGTGGGGGCGAACGAGCAGTACTTC.

The sample holds one count of this clone. The chain combines TRBV7-8 with TRBJ2-7; TRBD1 might be the D (6 bases). From germline, CDR1 is SGHVS and CDR2 FQNEAQ. The CDR3 is 14 amino acids. The V and J ends lost 1 base and 5 bases respectively, with 12 bases between them. The chain's CDR3 is CASSLESGAHEQYF. The CDR3 nucleotides read TGTGCCAGCAGCTTAGAATCAGGGGCCCACGAGCAGTACTTC.

The gene calls are TRBV6-6 and TRBJ2-5; 7 bases are a match to TRBD1. CDR3 length equals 14 residues. Germline CDR1 is MNHNY and CDR2 is SVGAGI (reference sequence). V lost 5 bases and J lost 5; bases outside the gene matches: 8. The CDR3, as DNA: TGTGCCAGCAGTCCCGGACAGGTCAGGGAGACCCAGTACTTC. Its protein product is CASSPGQVRETQYF.

This sequence joins TRBV29-1 and TRBJ2-5; 8 bases align to TRBD1. Germline values: CDR1 SQVTM, CDR2 ANQGSEA. J was trimmed by 5 bases and V by 7 bases; bases with no gene match: 9. The CDR3 sequence is 13 residues long. The CDR3, as DNA: TGCAGCGGGGGTCAGGGGGCAGGGGAGACCCAGTACTTC. Its translation is CSGGQGAGETQYF.

Here the CDR3 DNA reads TGTGCCAGTGGGGAGGGACCAGCCTACTATGGCTACACCTTC. This sequence encodes CASGEGPAYYGYTF. The chain uses TRBV19 and TRBJ1-2; maybe TRBD1 (5 bases). This CDR3 spans 14 amino acids. The germline V gene encodes CDR1 LNHDA and CDR2 SQIVND (reference sequence). The ends were cut back, 8 bases at V and 3 bases at J, with 16 bases in the middle.

The chain couples TRBV19 to TRBJ1-2, with D hard to call. Trimming left V 6 bases short and J 2 bases short, with 7 bases between. Germline lookup yields CDR1 LNHDA and CDR2 SQIVND (reference sequence). This CDR3 region has 12 residues. The CDR3: CASRRENYGYTF. CDR3 DNA: TGTGCCAGTAGAAGGGAGAACTATGGCTACACCTTC.

This sequence joins TRBV30 and TRBJ2-5; the match to TRBD2 covers 9 bases. CDR1 and CDR2 (germline): GTSNPN, SVGIG (reference sequence). V was pared by 4 bases and J by 3 bases, with 6 bases of the junction left unmatched. The CDR3 sequence is 14 residues long. The CDR3 bases are TGTGCCTGGACCCCGGCGGGGGGGAAAGAGACCCAGTACTTC. Protein product: CAWTPAGGKETQYF.

The chain carries TRBV5-1 and TRBJ2-1; 9 bases agree with TRBD2. This CDR3 has 16 amino acids. J gave up 5 bases and V 3 bases, and 9 bases lay outside the gene matches. The V gene's germline CDR1 is SGHRS and CDR2 YFSETQ. CDR3 sequence (DNA): TGCGCCAGCAGCTCCCTAACTAGCGGGCGTAACAATGAGCAGTTCTTC. Its translation: CASSSLTSGRNNEQFF.

This chain connects TRBV29-1 to TRBJ1-2, with a weak D call TRBD1 (5 bases). CDR3 length equals 11 residues. Trimming pared 3 bases from V and 7 bases from J, leaving 9 bases between. Germline CDR1 SQVTM, CDR2 ANQGSEA. The CDR3, as DNA: TGCAGCGTTGATCTCGGGGGTGGCTACACCTTC. It yields the protein CSVDLGGGYTF.

The chain employs TRBV30 and TRBJ1-2; perhaps TRBD1 as D (5 bases). CDR1 is GTSNPN and CDR2 is SVGIG in the germline V gene (reference sequence). The CDR3 length is 15 residues. Trimming took 0 bases from V and 0 from J, leaving 11 bases between them. CDR3 residues: CAWSVRRGANYGYTF. The CDR3 DNA is TGTGCCTGGAGTGTACGGAGGGGTGCTAACTATGGCTACACCTTC.

The V call is TRBV3-1 (or the pseudogene TRBV3-2), the J call TRBJ1-1, with D possibly matching TRBD1 (6 bases). Germline CDR1 and CDR2: LGHDT and YNNKEL (reference sequence). CDR3 size: 13 residues. The germline V and J ends were trimmed by 2 bases and 5 bases, with 9 bases remaining between them. The CDR3 nucleotides read TGTGCCAGCAGCCAAATTCAGGGGACTGAAGCTTTCTTT. This translates into CASSQIQGTEAFF.

The V call is TRBV4-2, the J call TRBJ1-2; a weak D match, TRBD1 (5 bases). Germline V lookup: CDR1 LGHNA, CDR2 YNFKEQ. Trimming took 4 bases from V and 4 from J, leaving 16 bases between them. The CDR3 runs 15 residues. In nucleotides, the CDR3 is TGTGCCAGCAGCCGAGGCGGGACGGAGGCCTATGGCTACACCTTC. This gives the protein CASSRGGTEAYGYTF.

The gene calls are TRBV5-1 and TRBJ2-7; 7 bases are shared with TRBD2. The CDR3 has 13 amino acids. Germline assignment: CDR1 SGHRS and CDR2 YFSETQ. With V trimmed by 6 bases and J by 3 bases, 6 bases remained unmatched. CDR3 sequence reads: CASTLSGGYEQYF. The CDR3 DNA follows: TGCGCCAGCACACTCTCGGGGGGCTACGAGCAGTACTTC.

J is TRBJ2-1 and V is TRBV6-5, with D maybe TRBD1 (6 bases). Trimming shortened V by 0 bases and J by 3 bases, and 12 bases separated the two germline ends. Germline values: CDR1 MNHEY, CDR2 SVGAGI. The CDR3 spans 16 residues. CDR3 loop: CASSYSGRGDYNEQFF. The CDR3 bases are TGTGCCAGCAGTTACTCCGGCAGGGGAGACTACAATGAGCAGTTCTTC.